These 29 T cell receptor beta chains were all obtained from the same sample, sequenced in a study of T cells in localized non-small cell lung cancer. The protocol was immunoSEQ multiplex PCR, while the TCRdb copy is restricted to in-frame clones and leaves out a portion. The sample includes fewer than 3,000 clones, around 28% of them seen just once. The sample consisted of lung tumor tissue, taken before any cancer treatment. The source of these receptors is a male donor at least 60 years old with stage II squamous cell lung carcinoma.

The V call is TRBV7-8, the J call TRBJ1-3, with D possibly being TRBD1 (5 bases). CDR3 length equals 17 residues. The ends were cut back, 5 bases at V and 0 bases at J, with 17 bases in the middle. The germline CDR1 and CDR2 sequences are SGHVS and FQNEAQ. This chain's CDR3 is CASSVSGLSNSGNTIYF. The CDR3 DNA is TGTGCCAGCAGCGTATCGGGACTCTCGAACTCTGGAAACACCATATATTTT.

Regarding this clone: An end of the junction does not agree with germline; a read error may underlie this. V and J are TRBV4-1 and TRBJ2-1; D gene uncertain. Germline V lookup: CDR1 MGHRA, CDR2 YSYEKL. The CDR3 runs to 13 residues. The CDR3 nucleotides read TGCGCCAGCAGGCAAGTACTATCAGATGAGCAGTTCTTC. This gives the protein CASRQVLSDEQFF.

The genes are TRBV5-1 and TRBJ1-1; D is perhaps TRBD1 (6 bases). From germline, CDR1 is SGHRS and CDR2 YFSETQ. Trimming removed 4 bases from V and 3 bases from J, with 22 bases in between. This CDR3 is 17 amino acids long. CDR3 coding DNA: TGCGCCAGCAGCAGGCAGGGGAATTTTGGCTTTGACACTGAAGCTTTCTTT. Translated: CASSRQGNFGFDTEAFF.

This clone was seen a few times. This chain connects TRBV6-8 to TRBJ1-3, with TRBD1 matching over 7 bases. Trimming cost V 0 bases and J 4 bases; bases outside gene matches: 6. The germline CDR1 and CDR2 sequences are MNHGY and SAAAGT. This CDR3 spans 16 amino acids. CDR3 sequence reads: CASSYSDRVSGNTIYF. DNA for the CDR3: TGTGCCAGCAGTTACTCAGACAGGGTATCCGGAAACACCATATATTTT.

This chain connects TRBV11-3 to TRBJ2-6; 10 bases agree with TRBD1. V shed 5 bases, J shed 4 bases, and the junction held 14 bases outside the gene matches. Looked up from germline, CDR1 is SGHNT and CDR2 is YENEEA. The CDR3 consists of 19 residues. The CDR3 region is CASSRGPGQGMSGANVLTF. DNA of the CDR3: TGTGCCAGCAGCCGCGGGCCGGGACAGGGGATGTCGGGGGCCAACGTCCTGACTTTC.

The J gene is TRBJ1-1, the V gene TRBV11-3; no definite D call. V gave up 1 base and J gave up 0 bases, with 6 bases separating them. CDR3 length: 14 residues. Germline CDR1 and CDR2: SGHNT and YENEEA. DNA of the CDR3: TGTGCCAGCAGCTTAGGGACGTTGAACACTGAAGCTTTCTTT. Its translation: CASSLGTLNTEAFF. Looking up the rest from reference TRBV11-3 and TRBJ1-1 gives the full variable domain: EAGVVQSPRYKIIEKKQPVAFWCNPISGHNTLYWYLQNLGQGPELLIRYENEEAVDDSQLPKDRFSAERLKGVDSTLKIQPAELGDSAVYLCASSLGTLNTEAFFGQGTRLTVV.

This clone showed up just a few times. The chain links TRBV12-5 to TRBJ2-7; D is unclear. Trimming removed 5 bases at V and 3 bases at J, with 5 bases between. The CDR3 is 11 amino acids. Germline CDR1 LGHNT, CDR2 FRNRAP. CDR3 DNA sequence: TGTGCTAGTGGTATAAACTACGAGCAGTACTTC. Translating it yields CASGINYEQYF.

The CDR3 region has the DNA TGTGCCAGCAGTGTGGGACCGGACTACGAGCAGTACTTC. It is translated as CASSVGPDYEQYF. The rearrangement uses TRBV6-8 and TRBJ2-7, with D perhaps matching TRBD1 or TRBD2 (5 bases each). Germline loops: CDR1 MNHGY, CDR2 SAAAGT. The CDR3 has 13 amino acids. V was trimmed by 5 bases and J by 3 bases, leaving 11 bases between them.

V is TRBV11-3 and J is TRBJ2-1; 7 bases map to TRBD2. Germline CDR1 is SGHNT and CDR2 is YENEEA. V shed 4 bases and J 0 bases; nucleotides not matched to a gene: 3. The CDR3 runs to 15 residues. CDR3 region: CASSSGTNSYNEQFF. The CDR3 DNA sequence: TGTGCCAGCAGCTCAGGGACTAACTCCTACAATGAGCAGTTCTTC.

The CDR3 protein is CASSRGREVKNIQYF. The CDR3 DNA reads TGTGCCAGCAGCCGCGGTAGGGAGGTCAAAAACATTCAGTACTTC. The rearrangement joins TRBV6-8 to TRBJ2-4; a weak D match, TRBD2 (6 bases). Germline CDR1 reads MNHGY; CDR2 reads SAAAGT. The CDR3 runs 15 residues. Trimming took 6 bases from V and 3 from J, leaving 15 bases between them.

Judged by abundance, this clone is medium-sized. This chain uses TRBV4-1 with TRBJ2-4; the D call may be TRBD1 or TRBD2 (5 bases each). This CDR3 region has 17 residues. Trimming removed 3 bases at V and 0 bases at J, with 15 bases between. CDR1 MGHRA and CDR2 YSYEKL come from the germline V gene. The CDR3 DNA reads TGCGCCAGCAGCCAGGTTTATGGGGGTCTAGCCAAAAACATTCAGTACTTC. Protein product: CASSQVYGGLAKNIQYF.

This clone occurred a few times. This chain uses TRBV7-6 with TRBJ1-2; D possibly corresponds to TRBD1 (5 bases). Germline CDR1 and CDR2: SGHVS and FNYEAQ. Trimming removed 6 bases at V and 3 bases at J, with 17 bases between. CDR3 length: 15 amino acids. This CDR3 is CASRSRDRSDYGYTF. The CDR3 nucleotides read TGTGCCAGCAGATCCCGGGACCGCTCAGACTATGGCTACACCTTC.

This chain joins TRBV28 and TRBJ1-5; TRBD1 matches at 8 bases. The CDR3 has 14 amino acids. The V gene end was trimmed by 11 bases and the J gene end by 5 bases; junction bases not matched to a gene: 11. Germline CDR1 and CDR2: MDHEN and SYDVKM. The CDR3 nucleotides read TGTGCCGGAATCCAGGGGGCCCCCGATCAGCCCCAGCATTTT. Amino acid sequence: CAGIQGAPDQPQHF.

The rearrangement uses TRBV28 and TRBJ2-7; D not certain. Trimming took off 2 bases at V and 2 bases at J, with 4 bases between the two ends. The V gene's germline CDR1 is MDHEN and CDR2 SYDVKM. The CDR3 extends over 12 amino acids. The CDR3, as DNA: TGTGCCAGCAGTTTACAGCCCTACGAGCAGTACTTC. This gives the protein CASSLQPYEQYF.

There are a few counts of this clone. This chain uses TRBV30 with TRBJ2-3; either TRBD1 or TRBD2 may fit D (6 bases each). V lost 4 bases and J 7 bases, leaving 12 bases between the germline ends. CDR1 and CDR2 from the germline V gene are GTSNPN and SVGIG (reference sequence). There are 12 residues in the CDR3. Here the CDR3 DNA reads TGTGCCTGGAAGGGGGACTTGAATACGCAGTATTTT. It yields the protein CAWKGDLNTQYF.

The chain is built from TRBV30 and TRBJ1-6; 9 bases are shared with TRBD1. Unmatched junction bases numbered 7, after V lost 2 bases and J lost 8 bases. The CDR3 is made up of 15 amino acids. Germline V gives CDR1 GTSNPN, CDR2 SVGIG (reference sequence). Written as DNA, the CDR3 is TGTGCCTGGAGTCCCCTGGACAGGGGAGATTCACCCCTCCACTTT. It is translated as CAWSPLDRGDSPLHF.

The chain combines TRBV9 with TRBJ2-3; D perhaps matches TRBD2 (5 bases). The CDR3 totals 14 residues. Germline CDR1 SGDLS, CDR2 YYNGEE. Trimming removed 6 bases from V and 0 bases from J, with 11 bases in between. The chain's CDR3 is CASNHGESTDTQYF. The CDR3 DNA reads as TGTGCCAGCAACCACGGGGAGAGCACAGATACGCAGTATTTT.

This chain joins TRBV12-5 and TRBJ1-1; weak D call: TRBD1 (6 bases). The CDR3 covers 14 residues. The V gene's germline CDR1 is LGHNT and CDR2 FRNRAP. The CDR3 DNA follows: TGTGCCAGCACCCTCACAAAGGGGGGCACTGAAGCTTTCTTT. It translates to CASTLTKGGTEAFF.

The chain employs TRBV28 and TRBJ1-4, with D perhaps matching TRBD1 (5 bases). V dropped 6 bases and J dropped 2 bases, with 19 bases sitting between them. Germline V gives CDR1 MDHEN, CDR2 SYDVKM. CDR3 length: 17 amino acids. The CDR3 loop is CASSSTGTGETNEKLFF. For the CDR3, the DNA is TGTGCCAGCAGCTCGACCGGGACGGGTGAGACTAATGAAAAACTGTTTTTT. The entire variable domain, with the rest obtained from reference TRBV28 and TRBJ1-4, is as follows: DVKVTQSSRYLVKRTGEKVFLECVQDMDHENMFWYRQDPGLGLRLIYFSYDVKMKEKGDIPEGYSVSREKKERFSLILESASTNQTSMYLCASSSTGTGETNEKLFFGSGTQLSVL.

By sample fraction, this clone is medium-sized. Here the CDR3 DNA reads TGTGCCACCGGAGAGGATCGGACAGGGGACCTCACTGAAGCTTTCTTT. Amino acid sequence: CATGEDRTGDLTEAFF. The rearrangement links TRBV6-8 to TRBJ1-1; 9 bases agree with TRBD1. Unmatched junction bases numbered 16, after V lost 10 bases and J lost 4 bases. The V gene's germline CDR1 is MNHGY and CDR2 SAAAGT. The CDR3 runs 16 residues.

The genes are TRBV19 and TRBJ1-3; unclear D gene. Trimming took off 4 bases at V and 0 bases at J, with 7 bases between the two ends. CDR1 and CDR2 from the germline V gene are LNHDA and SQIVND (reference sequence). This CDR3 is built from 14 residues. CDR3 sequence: CASSTTSSGNTIYF. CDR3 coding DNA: TGTGCCAGTAGTACAACGAGCTCTGGAAACACCATATATTTT.

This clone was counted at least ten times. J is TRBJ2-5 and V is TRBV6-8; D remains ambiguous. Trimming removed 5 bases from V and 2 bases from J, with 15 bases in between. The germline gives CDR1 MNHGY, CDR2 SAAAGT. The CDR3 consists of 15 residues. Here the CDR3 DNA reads TGTGCCAGCAGTAACCTTCAGGTGGCTCAAGAGACCCAGTACTTC. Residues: CASSNLQVAQETQYF.

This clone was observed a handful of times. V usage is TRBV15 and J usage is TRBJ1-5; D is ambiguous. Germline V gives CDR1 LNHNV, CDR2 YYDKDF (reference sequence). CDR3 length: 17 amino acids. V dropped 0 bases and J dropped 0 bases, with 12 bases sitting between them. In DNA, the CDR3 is TGTGCCACCAGCAGAGATTTCGGCAGCAATAGCAATCAGCCCCAGCATTTT. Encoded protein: CATSRDFGSNSNQPQHF. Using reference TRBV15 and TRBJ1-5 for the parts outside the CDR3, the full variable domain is DAMVIQNPRYQVTQFGKPVTLSCSQTLNHNVMYWYQQKSSQAPKLLFHYYDKDFNNEADTPDNFQSRRPNTSFCFLDIRSPGLGDTAMYLCATSRDFGSNSNQPQHFGDGTRLSIL.

The CDR3 spells CASSLALAGGVEQFF. The DNA for the CDR3 is TGCGCCAGCAGCTTGGCGCTAGCGGGAGGGGTTGAGCAGTTCTTC. The chain has TRBV5-1 and TRBJ2-1, with 12 bases that match TRBD2. CDR1 and CDR2 from the germline V gene are SGHRS and YFSETQ. Trimming took 0 bases from V and 9 from J; bases not matched to a gene: 4. The CDR3 loop spans 15 amino acids. The full variable domain, rest sourced from reference TRBV5-1 and TRBJ2-1, is KAGVTQTPRYLIKTRGQQVTLSCSPISGHRSVSWYQQTPGQGLQFLFEYFSETQRNKGNFPGRFSGRQFSNSRSEMNVSTLELGDSALYLCASSLALAGGVEQFFGPGTRLTVL.

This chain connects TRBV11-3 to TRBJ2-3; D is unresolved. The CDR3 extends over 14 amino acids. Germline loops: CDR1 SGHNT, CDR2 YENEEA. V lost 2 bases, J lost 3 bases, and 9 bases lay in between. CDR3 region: CASSLTGVTDTQYF. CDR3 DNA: TGTGCCAGCAGCTTAACTGGAGTGACAGATACGCAGTATTTT.

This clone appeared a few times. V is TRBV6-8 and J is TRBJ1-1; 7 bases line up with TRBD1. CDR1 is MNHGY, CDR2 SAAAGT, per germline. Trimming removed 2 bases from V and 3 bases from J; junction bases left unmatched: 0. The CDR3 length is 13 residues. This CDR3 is CASSYGTDTEAFF. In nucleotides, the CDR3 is TGTGCCAGCAGTTACGGGACAGACACTGAAGCTTTCTTT.

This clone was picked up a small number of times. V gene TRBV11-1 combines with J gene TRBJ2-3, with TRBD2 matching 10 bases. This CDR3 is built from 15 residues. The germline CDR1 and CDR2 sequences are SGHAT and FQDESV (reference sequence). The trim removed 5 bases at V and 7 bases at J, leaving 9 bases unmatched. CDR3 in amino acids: CASSQGSGRLYTQYF. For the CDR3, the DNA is TGTGCCAGCAGCCAAGGTAGCGGGAGGTTATATACGCAGTATTTT.

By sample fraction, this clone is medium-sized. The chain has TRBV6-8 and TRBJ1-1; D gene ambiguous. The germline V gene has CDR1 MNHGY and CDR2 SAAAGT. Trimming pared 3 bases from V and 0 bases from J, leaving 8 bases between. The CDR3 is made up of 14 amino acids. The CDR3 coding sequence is TGTGCCAGCAGTTATGGACCGATGAACACTGAAGCTTTCTTT. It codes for CASSYGPMNTEAFF.

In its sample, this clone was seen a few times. The CDR3 is CASFGQGATGELFF. The CDR3 DNA is TGTGCCAGCTTCGGACAGGGTGCGACCGGGGAGCTGTTTTTT. This chain joins TRBV18 and TRBJ2-2, with 8 bases that match TRBD1. The CDR3 length is 14 residues. V lost 7 bases to trimming and J lost 5 bases; unmatched junction nucleotides: 6. Germline CDR1 KGHSH, CDR2 LQKENI.